The next 5 T cell receptor beta chains were all read from a single sample in a study of blood T cell repertoires in COVID-19. Clones were sequenced by immunoSEQ multiplex PCR, and TCRdb holds only the in-frame ones, with some missing. This table holds some 350,000 clones, more than 70% found once. What was sequenced was peripheral blood. The receptors were sampled from a man aged 30 to 39 with active or convalescent COVID-19.

This clone was observed a single time. The gene calls are TRBV7-8 and TRBJ2-1; 9 nucleotides align to TRBD2. The germline V gene encodes CDR1 SGHVS and CDR2 FQNEAQ. V gave up 5 bases and J gave up 8 bases; unmatched junction bases: 10. The CDR3 is 15 residues long. The CDR3 DNA sequence: TGTGCCAGCAGCCCACCCAGACTAGCGGTCCATGAGCAGTTCTTC. It is translated as CASSPPRLAVHEQFF.

This clone occurred once. The V and J genes are TRBV19 and TRBJ2-7; 10 bases map to TRBD1. CDR1 LNHDA and CDR2 SQIVND come from the germline V gene (reference sequence). The CDR3 is made up of 15 amino acids. With V trimmed by 7 bases and J by 2 bases, 8 bases remained unmatched. The CDR3 nucleotides read TGTGCCAGTACCGCGGGACAGGGGAACACCTACGAGCAGTACTTC. Residues: CASTAGQGNTYEQYF.

In its sample, this clone was seen once. The chain uses TRBV5-6 and TRBJ1-1; D might be TRBD1 (6 bases). Germline V CDR1 and CDR2: SGHDT, YYEEEE. The CDR3 extends over 15 amino acids. V was clipped by 3 bases and J by 3 bases, with 15 bases between them. CDR3 region: CASSSRQELYTEAFF. Written as DNA, the CDR3 is TGTGCCAGCAGCTCCAGACAGGAGTTATACACTGAAGCTTTCTTT.

The chain has TRBV5-1 and TRBJ2-2, with 7 bases identical to TRBD2. The CDR3 consists of 14 residues. Germline-derived CDR1 and CDR2 are SGHRS and YFSETQ. The V and J ends lost 6 bases and 8 bases, in that order; junction bases with no gene match: 10. This CDR3 reads CASTRGGRPGELFF. CDR3 bases: TGCGCCAGCACCCGCGGGGGACGTCCTGGGGAGCTGTTTTTT.

The chain couples TRBV5-4 to TRBJ1-2; D is perhaps TRBD1 (5 bases). Germline loops: CDR1 SGHNT, CDR2 YYREEE (reference sequence). The ends were cut back, 4 bases at V and 8 bases at J, with 12 bases in the middle. The CDR3 sequence is 12 residues long. The CDR3 nucleotides read TGTGCCAGCAGCCTGGGGGGGGACGGCTACACCTTC. Amino acids: CASSLGGDGYTF.